This passage covers 8 T cell receptor beta chains from one sample sequenced in a study of blood T cell repertoires in COVID-19. Profiled with immunoSEQ multiplex PCR; TCRdb holds only in-frame clones, not every one. Of about 230,000 clones in the sample, roughly 80% were seen once. The sequencing sample was made of peripheral blood. The receptors were gathered from a woman between 65 and 79 years old with active or convalescent COVID-19.

The chain uses TRBV5-4 and TRBJ2-3; D possibly corresponds to TRBD1 (6 bases). Trimming removed 4 bases from V and 4 bases from J, with 16 bases in between. This CDR3 comprises 15 residues. Germline CDR1 reads SGHNT; CDR2 reads YYREEE (reference sequence). CDR3: CASSPPRGGADTQYF. CDR3 nucleotides: TGTGCCAGCAGCCCACCCAGGGGTGGCGCAGATACGCAGTATTTT.

This clone was detected once. The chain links TRBV30 to TRBJ2-1; the match to TRBD1 covers 7 bases. The CDR3 loop spans 18 amino acids. V shed 1 base and J 0 bases; nucleotides not matched to a gene: 12. The germline V gene encodes CDR1 GTSNPN and CDR2 SVGIG (reference sequence). As DNA, the CDR3 is TGTGCCTGGAGTGGTTTCCGGGACAGCTTGAGCTCCTACAATGAGCAGTTCTTC. Its protein product is CAWSGFRDSLSSYNEQFF.

The chain uses TRBV14 and TRBJ1-5; 10 positions match TRBD1. This CDR3 spans 15 amino acids. The ends lost 4 bases at V and 5 bases at J; junction bases unmatched: 5. In germline, CDR1 is SGHDN, CDR2 FVKESK. The CDR3 DNA is TGTGCCAGCAGCCCCGCCGGGACAGGGGATCAGCCCCAGCATTTT. Its protein product is CASSPAGTGDQPQHF.

The V call is TRBV5-8, the J call TRBJ1-6; D ambiguous. The CDR3 totals 15 residues. Germline CDR1 reads SGHTS; CDR2 reads YDEGEE. Trimming cost V 4 bases and J 8 bases, with 16 bases left between them. As DNA, the CDR3 is TGTGCCAGCAGCCCTACAAGTCCGGGAGATTCACCCCTCCACTTT. Translation gives CASSPTSPGDSPLHF.

This rearrangement joins TRBV15 to TRBJ1-1; no definite D call. Germline CDR1 LNHNV, CDR2 YYDKDF (reference sequence). The CDR3 spans 12 residues. The V gene lost 3 bases and the J gene lost 5 bases, with 7 bases spanning the gap. This chain's CDR3 is CATSSTGTEAFF. Written as DNA, the CDR3 is TGTGCCACCAGCAGTACGGGGACTGAAGCTTTCTTT.

The rearrangement joins TRBV6-2 or TRBV6-3 to TRBJ2-2; D unresolved. Germline CDR1 and CDR2: MNHEY and SVGEGT. The CDR3 is 15 residues long. V lost 2 bases and J 7 bases, leaving 14 bases between the germline ends. CDR3 in DNA: TGTGCCAGCAGTTACGTTGCAGTGCCCTTCGGGGAGCTGTTTTTT. This codes for CASSYVAVPFGELFF.

This clone was recorded only once. The V call is TRBV4-1, the J call TRBJ1-2; TRBD1 might be the D (5 bases). Trimming left V 4 bases short and J 4 bases short, with 16 bases between. Germline CDR1 is MGHRA and CDR2 is YSYEKL. The CDR3 length is 15 residues. CDR3 sequence reads: CASSPGKGPIYGYTF. CDR3 bases: TGCGCCAGCAGCCCGGGCAAGGGGCCTATCTATGGCTACACCTTC.

Notes on this clone: Other DNA sequences within the sample encode an identical CDR3. The chain uses TRBV7-3 and TRBJ2-1; TRBD2 matches 10 bases. V was clipped by 5 bases and J by 4 bases; unmatched bases: 5. The germline gives CDR1 SGHTA, CDR2 FQGTGA. CDR3 size: 15 residues. In DNA form, the CDR3 reads TGTGCCAGCAGCCTTAGCGGGGGGAGTTACAATGAGCAGTTCTTC. Its translation: CASSLSGGSYNEQFF.